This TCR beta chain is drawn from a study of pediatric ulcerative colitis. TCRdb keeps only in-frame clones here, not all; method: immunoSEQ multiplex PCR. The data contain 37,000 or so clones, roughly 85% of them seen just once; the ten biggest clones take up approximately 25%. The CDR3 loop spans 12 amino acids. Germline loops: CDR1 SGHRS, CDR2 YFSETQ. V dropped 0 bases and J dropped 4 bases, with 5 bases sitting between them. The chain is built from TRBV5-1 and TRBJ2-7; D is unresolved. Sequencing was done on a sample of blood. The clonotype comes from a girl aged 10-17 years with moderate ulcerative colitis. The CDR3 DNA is TGCGCCAGCAGCTTGGAAGGTTACGAGCAGTACTTC. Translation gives CASSLEGYEQYF.